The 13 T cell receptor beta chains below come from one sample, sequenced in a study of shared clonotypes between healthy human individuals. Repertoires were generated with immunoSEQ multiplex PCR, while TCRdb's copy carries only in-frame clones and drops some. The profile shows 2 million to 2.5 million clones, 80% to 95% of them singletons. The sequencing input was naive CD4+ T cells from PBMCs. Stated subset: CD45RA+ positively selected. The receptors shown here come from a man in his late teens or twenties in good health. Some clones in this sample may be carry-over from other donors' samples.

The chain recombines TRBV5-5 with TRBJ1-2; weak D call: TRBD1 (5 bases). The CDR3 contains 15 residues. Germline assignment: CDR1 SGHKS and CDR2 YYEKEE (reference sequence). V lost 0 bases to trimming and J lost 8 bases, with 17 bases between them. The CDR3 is CASSLAPTVDLGYTF. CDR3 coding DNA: TGTGCCAGCAGCTTGGCGCCGACAGTCGACTTAGGCTACACCTTC.

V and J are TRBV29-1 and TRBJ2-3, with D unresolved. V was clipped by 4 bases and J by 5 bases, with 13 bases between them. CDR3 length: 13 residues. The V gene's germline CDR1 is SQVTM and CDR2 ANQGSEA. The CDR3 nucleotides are TGCAGCGTTGGAAAGGTAATCGGAGATACGCAGTATTTT. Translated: CSVGKVIGDTQYF.

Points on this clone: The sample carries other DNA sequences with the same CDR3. The CDR3 reads CASSLPTGNTIYF. CDR3 nucleotides: TGTGCCAGCAGTTTGCCGACTGGAAACACCATATATTTT. The chain combines TRBV28 with TRBJ1-3; D is ambiguous. The germline gives CDR1 MDHEN, CDR2 SYDVKM. The CDR3 covers 13 residues. Between the trimmed V and J ends, which lost 3 bases and 2 bases, there was a span of 5 bases. The full variable domain, with the rest looked up from reference TRBV28 and TRBJ1-3, is DVKVTQSSRYLVKRTGEKVFLECVQDMDHENMFWYRQDPGLGLRLIYFSYDVKMKEKGDIPEGYSVSREKKERFSLILESASTNQTSMYLCASSLPTGNTIYFGEGSWLTVV.

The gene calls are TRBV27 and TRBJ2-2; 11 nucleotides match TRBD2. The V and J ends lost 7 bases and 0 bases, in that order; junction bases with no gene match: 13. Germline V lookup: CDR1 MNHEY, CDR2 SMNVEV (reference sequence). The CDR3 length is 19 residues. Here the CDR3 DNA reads TGTGCCAGCACTCAGTCGGGACTAGCGGTTATTACGAACACCGGGGAGCTGTTTTTT. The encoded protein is CASTQSGLAVITNTGELFF.

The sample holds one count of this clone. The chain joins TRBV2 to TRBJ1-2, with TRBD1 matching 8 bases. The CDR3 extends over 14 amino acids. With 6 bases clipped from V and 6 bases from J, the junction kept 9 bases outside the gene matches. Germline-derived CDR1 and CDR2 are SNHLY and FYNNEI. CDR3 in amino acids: CASRGTGRFNGYTF. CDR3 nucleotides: TGTGCCAGCAGAGGGACAGGAAGATTTAATGGCTACACCTTC.

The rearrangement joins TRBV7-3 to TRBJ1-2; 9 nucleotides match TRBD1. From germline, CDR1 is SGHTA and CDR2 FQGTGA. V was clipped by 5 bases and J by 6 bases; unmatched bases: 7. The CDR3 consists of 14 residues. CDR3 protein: CASSQTGGEDGYTF. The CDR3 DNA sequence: TGTGCCAGCAGCCAAACAGGGGGCGAAGATGGCTACACCTTC.

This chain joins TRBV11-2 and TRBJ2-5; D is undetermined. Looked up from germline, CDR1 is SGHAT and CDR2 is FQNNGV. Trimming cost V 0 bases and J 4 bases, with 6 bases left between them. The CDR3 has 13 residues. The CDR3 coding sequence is TGTGCCAGCAGCTTAGACAATCGAGAGACCCAGTACTTC. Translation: CASSLDNRETQYF.

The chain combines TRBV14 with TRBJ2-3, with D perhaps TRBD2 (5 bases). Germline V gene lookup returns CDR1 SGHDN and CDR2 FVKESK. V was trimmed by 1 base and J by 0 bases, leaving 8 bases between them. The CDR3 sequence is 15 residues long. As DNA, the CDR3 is TGTGCCAGCAGCCAAGCGCGGGTTAGCACAGATACGCAGTATTTT. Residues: CASSQARVSTDTQYF.

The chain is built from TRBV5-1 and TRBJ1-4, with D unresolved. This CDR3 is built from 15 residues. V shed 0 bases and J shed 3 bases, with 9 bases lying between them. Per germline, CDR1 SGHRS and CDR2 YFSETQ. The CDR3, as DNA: TGCGCCAGCAGCTTGGCCCCAAACCCTAATGAAAAACTGTTTTTT. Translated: CASSLAPNPNEKLFF.

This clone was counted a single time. Written as DNA, the CDR3 is TGCGCCAGCAGCCAATTGGCACCAATGAACACTGAAGCTTTCTTT. Its translation is CASSQLAPMNTEAFF. The chain employs TRBV4-3 and TRBJ1-1; D is undetermined. V gave up 2 bases and J gave up 0 bases, with 10 bases separating them. The CDR3 runs to 15 residues. Per germline, CDR1 LGHNA and CDR2 YSLEER.

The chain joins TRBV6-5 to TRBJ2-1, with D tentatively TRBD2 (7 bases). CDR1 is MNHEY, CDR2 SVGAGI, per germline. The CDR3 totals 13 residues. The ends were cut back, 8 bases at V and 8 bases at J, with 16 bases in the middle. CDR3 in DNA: TGTGCCAGCGGGAGGGGGAGGGGCGATGAGCAGTTCTTC. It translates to CASGRGRGDEQFF.

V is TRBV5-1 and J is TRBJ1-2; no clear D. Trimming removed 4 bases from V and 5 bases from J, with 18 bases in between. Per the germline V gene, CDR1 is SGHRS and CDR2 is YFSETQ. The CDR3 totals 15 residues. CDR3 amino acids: CASSLRGDDRYGYTF. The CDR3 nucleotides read TGCGCCAGCAGCCTCCGTGGGGATGATCGGTATGGCTACACCTTC.

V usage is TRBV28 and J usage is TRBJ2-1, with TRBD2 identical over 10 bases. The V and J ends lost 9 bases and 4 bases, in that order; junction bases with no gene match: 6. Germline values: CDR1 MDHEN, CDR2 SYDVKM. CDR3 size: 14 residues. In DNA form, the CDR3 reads TGTGCCAGTATTACTAGCGGGGCTTACAATGAGCAGTTCTTC. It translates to CASITSGAYNEQFF.